This T cell receptor beta chain stems from a study of blood T cell repertoires in COVID-19. Study-level information: Researchers got acute and convalescent COVID-19 samples from the United States, Italy and Spain. In each case, the material was cDNA or gDNA derived from T cells, B-cell-depleted T cells, or PBMCs.

How the authors handled the data: Amplifying reference gene primers gave estimates of nucleated cell counts. TCRdb keeps only in-frame clones here, not all; method: immunoSEQ multiplex PCR. D and trimming come from the DNA, and the V and J calls and clone size come from that table. The sample holds over 200,000 clones; 75% to 85% are singletons and the top ten take about 1.3%. The V segment lost 1 base and the J segment 4 bases; nucleotides outside the gene matches: 6. The CDR3 runs 17 residues. The germline CDR1 and CDR2 sequences are PRHDT and FYEKMQ (reference sequence). Followed over time, Seattle patients had been enrolled while infection was active.

The sequenced material came from peripheral blood. The receptor's source is a woman aged 25 to 39 with COVID-19, enrolled during active disease. The chain couples TRBV13 to TRBJ2-3, with 12 bases fitting TRBD2. The chain's CDR3 is CASSLERLAGDSDTQYF. The DNA of the CDR3 is TGTGCCAGCAGCTTAGAGAGACTAGCGGGAGACTCAGATACGCAGTATTTT.